This T cell receptor beta chain was captured by sequencing in a study of human T cells and chemical hapten exposure. Stated time point: pre-sensitization, week 0. As to treatment: therapeutic diphenylcyclopropenone sensitization with weekly scalp DPC. RNA extraction used unfractionated whole blood as the source of total RNA. J lost 3 bases, V lost 0 bases, and 4 bases had no gene match. The CDR3 is made up of 15 amino acids. In germline, CDR1 is LGHNA, CDR2 YSLEER. TCRdb called the RACE reads again in MiXCR, with one record for every CDR3 protein. The data contain tens of thousands of distinct CDR3 sequences, roughly 9% of them singletons.

The gene calls are TRBV4-3 and TRBJ1-1; the match to TRBD1 covers 7 bases. The clonotype comes from a woman aged 25 to 45 with alopecia areata. Some clones in this sample may be carry-over from other donors' samples. Sequencing used whole blood, obtained in connection with sensitization to the hapten diphenylcyclopropenone (DPC). CDR3 nucleotides: TGCGCCAGCAGCCAAGATCCCACAGGGGACACTGAAGCTTTCTTT. It is translated as CASSQDPTGDTEAFF.